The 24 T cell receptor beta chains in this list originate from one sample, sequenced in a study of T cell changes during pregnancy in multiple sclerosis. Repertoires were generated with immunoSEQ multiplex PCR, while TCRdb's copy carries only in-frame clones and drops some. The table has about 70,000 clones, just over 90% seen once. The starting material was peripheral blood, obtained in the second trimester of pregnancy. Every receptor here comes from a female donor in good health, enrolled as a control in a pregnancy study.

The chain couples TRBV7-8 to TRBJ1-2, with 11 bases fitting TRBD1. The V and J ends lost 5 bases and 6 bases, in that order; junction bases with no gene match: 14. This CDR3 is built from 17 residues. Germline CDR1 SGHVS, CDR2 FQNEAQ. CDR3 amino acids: CASSPPIRTGGIHGYTF. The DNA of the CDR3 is TGTGCCAGCAGCCCCCCCATCCGGACAGGGGGCATCCATGGCTACACCTTC.

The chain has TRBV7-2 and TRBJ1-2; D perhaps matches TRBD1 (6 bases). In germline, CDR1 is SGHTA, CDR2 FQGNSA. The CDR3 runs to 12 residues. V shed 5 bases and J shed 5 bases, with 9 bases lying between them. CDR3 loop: CASSGQRYGYTF. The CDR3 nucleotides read TGTGCCAGCAGCGGACAGAGGTATGGCTACACCTTC.

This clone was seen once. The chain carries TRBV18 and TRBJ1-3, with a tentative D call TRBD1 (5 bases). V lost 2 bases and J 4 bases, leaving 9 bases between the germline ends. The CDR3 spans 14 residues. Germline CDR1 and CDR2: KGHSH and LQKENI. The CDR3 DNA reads TGTGCCAGCTCACCAGACAAGGGGGGAAACACCATATATTTT. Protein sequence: CASSPDKGGNTIYF.

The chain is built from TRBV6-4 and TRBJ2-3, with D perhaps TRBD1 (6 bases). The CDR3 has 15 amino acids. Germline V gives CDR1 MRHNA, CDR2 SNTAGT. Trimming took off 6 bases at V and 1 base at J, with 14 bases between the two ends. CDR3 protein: CASSPQGRGTDTQYF. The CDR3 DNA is TGTGCCAGCAGCCCCCAGGGGCGGGGCACAGATACGCAGTATTTT.

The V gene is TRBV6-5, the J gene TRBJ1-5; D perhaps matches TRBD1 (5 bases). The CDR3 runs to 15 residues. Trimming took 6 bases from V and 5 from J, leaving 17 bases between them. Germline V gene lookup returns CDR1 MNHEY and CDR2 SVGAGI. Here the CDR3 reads CASRKGTAGHQPQHF. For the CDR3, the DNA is TGTGCCAGCAGGAAGGGGACGGCGGGACATCAGCCCCAGCATTTT.

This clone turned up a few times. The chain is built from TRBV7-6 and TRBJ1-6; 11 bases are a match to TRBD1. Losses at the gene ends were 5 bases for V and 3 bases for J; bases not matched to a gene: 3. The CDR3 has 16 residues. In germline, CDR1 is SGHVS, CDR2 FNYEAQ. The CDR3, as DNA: TGTGCCAGCAGCGCCGGGACAGGGGGCTATAATTCACCCCTCCACTTT. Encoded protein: CASSAGTGGYNSPLHF.

The CDR3 is CASSLAFPSGNTIYF. The DNA for the CDR3 is TGTGCCAGCAGCTTGGCATTTCCCTCTGGAAACACCATATATTTT. The chain is built from TRBV5-6 and TRBJ1-3; D remains ambiguous. This CDR3 comprises 15 residues. Germline assignment: CDR1 SGHDT and CDR2 YYEEEE. The V and J ends lost 0 bases and 0 bases respectively, with 7 bases between them.

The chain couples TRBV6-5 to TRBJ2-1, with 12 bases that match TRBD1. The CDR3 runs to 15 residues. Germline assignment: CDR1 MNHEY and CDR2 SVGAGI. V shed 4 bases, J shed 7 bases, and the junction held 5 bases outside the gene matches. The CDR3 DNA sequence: TGTGCCAGCAGTTTGGGACAGGGGGCCCAAAATGAGCAGTTCTTC. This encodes CASSLGQGAQNEQFF.

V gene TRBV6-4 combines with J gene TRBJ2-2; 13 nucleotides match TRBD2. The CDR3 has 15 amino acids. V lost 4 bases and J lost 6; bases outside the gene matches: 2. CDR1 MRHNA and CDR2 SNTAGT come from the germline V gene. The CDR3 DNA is TGTGCCAGCAGTGCGGGACTAGCGGGGCCCGGGGAGCTGTTTTTT. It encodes CASSAGLAGPGELFF.

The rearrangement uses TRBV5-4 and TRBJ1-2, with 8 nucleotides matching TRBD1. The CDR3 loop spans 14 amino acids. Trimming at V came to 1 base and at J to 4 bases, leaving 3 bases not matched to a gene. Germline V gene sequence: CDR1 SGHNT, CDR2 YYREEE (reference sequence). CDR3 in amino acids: CASSLLTGAYGYTF. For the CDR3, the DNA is TGTGCCAGCAGCTTGCTGACAGGGGCCTATGGCTACACCTTC.

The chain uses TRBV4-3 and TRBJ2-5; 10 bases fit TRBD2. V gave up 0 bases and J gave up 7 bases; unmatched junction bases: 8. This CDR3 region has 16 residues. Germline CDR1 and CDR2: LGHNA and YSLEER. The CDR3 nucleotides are TGCGCCAGCAGCCAAGATAGGCAGCGGGGGGGTACGACCCAGTACTTC. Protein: CASSQDRQRGGTTQYF.

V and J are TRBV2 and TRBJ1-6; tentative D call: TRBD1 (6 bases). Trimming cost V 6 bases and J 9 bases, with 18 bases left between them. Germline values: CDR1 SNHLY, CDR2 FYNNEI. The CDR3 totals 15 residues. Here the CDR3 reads CASSQRGKTSSPLHF. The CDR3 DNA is TGTGCCAGCAGCCAGAGGGGGAAGACGAGTTCACCCCTCCACTTT.

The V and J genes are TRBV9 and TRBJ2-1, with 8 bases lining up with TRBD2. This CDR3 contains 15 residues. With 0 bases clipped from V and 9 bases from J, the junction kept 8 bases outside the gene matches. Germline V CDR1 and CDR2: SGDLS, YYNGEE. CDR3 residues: CASSVVGTSSGEQFF. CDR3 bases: TGTGCCAGCAGCGTAGTAGGGACTAGTTCCGGTGAGCAGTTCTTC.

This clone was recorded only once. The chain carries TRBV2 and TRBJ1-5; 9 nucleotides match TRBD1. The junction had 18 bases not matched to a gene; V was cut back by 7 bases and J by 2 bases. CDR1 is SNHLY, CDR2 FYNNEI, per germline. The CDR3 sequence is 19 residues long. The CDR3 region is CASTSPGQGGSFGNQPQHF. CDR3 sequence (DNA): TGTGCCAGCACAAGCCCGGGACAGGGTGGTTCTTTTGGCAATCAGCCCCAGCATTTT.

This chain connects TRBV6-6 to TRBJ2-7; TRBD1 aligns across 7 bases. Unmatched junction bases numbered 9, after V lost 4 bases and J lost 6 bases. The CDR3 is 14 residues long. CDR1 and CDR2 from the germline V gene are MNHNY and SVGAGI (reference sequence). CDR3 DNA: TGTGCCAGCAGTTTCCGACAGGGAGTCTTCGAGCAGTACTTC. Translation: CASSFRQGVFEQYF.

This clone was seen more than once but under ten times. This CDR3 reads CASSPLHF. CDR3 nucleotide sequence: TGTGCCAGCAGCCCACTCCACTTT. The chain uses TRBV11-2 and TRBJ1-6, with unresolved D. V was shortened by 5 bases and J by 16 bases, with 3 bases between the two germline ends. The CDR3 extends over 8 amino acids. Looked up from germline, CDR1 is SGHAT and CDR2 is FQNNGV. Variable domain in full (rest from reference TRBV11-2 and TRBJ1-6): EAGVAQSPRYKIIEKRQSVAFWCNPISGHATLYWYQQILGQGPKLLIQFQNNGVVDDSQLPKDRFSAERLKGVDSTLKIQPAKLEDSAVYLCASSPLHFGNGTRLTVT.

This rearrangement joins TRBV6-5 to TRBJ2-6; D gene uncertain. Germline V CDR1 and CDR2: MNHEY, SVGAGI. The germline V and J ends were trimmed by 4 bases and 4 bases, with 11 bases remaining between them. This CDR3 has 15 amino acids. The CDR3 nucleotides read TGTGCCAGCAGTTTTCTTTTTCGGGGGGCCAACGTCCTGACTTTC. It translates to CASSFLFRGANVLTF.

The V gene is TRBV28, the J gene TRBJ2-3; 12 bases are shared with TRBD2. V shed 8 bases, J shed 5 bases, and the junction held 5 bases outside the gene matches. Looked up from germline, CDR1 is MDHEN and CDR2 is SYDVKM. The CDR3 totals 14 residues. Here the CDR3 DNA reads TGTGCCAGCGCTAGCGGGGGGGCCGTAGATACGCAGTATTTT. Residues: CASASGGAVDTQYF.

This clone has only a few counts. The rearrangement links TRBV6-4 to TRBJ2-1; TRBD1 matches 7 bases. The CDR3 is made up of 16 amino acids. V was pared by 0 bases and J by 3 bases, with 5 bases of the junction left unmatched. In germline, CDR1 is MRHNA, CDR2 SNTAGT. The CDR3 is CASSDSGQGDYNEQFF. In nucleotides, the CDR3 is TGTGCCAGCAGTGACTCGGGCCAGGGGGACTACAATGAGCAGTTCTTC.

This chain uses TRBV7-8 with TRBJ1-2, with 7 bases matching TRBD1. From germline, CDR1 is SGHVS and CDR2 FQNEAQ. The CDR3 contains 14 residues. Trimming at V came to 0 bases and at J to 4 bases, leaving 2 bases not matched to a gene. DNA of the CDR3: TGTGCCAGCAGCTTAGCCGACAGGGCCTATGGCTACACCTTC. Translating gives CASSLADRAYGYTF.

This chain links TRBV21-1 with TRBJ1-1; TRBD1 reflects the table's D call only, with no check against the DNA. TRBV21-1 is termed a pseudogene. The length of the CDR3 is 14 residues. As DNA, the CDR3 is TGTGCCAGCAGCATCAGTCAGGGCCCCCATGAAGCTTTCTTT. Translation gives CASSISQGPHEAFF.

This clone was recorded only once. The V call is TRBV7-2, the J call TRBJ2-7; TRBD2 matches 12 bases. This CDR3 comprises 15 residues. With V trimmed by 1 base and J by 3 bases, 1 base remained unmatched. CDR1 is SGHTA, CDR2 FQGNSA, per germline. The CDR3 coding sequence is TGTGCCAGCAGCTTAGGGACTAGCGGGGTCTACGAGCAGTACTTC. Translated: CASSLGTSGVYEQYF.

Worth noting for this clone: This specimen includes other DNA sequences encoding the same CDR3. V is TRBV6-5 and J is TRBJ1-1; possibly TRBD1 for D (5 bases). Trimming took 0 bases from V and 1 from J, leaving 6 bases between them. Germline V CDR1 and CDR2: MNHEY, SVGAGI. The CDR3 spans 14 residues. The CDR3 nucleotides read TGTGCCAGCAGTTACTCCGGGGGGAACACTGAAGCTTTCTTT. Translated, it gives CASSYSGGNTEAFF.

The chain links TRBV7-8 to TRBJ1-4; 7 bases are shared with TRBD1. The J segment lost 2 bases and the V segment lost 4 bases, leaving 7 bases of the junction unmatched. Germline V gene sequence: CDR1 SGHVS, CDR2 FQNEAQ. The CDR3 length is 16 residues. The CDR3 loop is CASSSVSGGTNEKLFF. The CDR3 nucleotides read TGTGCCAGCAGCTCCGTCTCAGGGGGGACTAATGAAAAACTGTTTTTT. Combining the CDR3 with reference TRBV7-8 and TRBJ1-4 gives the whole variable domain GAGVSQSPRYKVAKRGQDVALRCDPISGHVSLFWYQQALGQGPEFLTYFQNEAQLDKSGLPSDRFFAERPEGSVSTLKIQRTQQEDSAVYLCASSSVSGGTNEKLFFGSGTQLSVL.